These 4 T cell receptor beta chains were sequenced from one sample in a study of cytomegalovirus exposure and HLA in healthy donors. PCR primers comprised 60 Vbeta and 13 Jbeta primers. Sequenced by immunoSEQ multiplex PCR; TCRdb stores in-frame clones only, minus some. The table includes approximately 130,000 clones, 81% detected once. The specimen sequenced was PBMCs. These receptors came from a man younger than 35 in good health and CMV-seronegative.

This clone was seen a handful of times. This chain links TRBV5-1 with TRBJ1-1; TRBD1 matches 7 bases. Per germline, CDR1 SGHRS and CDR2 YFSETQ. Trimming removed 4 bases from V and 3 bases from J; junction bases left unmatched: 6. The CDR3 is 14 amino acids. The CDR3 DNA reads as TGCGCCAGCAGCCCCGACAGGGCGGACACTGAAGCTTTCTTT. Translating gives CASSPDRADTEAFF.

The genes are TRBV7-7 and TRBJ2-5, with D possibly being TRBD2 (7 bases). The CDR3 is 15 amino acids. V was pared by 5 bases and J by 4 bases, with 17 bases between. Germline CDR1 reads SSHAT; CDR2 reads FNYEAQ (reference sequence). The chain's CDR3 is CASSKGGVARETQYF. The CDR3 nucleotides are TGTGCCAGCAGCAAGGGGGGGGTAGCCAGAGAGACCCAGTACTTC.

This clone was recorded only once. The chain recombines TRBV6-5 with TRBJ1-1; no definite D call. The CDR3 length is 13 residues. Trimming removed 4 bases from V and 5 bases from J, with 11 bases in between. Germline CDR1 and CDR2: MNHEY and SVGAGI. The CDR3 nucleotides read TGTGCCAGCAGTTTGGGAGCCGGGACTGAAGCTTTCTTT. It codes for CASSLGAGTEAFF.

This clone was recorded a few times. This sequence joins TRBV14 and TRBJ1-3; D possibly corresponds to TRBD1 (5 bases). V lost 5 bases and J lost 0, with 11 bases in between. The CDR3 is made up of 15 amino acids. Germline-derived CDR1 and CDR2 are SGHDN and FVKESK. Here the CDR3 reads CASSNTGFSGNTIYF. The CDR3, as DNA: TGTGCCAGCAGCAACACAGGATTCTCTGGAAACACCATATATTTT.